A single sample gave rise to the 27 T cell receptor beta chains below, sequenced in a study of blood T cell repertoires in COVID-19. The protocol was immunoSEQ multiplex PCR, while the TCRdb copy is restricted to in-frame clones and leaves out a portion. Of approximately 130,000 clones detected, approximately 80% appear once; the ten largest clones hold 20%. Sequenced: peripheral blood. These receptors originate from a man aged 80 or over with acute or convalescent COVID-19.

This clone was picked up one time. The V gene is TRBV10-1, the J gene TRBJ2-7, with 8 bases fitting TRBD1. The junction had 32 bases not matched to a gene; V was cut back by 9 bases and J by 4 bases. The germline gives CDR1 WNHNN, CDR2 SYGVQD (reference sequence). The CDR3 sequence is 21 residues long. For the CDR3, the DNA is TGCGCCAGGACCCGGGACAGGAGGACTAAACCTGACCTGAGGAGGATTTACGAGCAGTACTTC. Its translation is CARTRDRRTKPDLRRIYEQYF.

CDR3 amino acids: CASSAGQIGKLFF. The CDR3 bases are TGTGCCAGCAGCGCTGGACAGATAGGAAAACTGTTTTTT. The chain recombines TRBV9 with TRBJ1-4; the D gene is possibly TRBD1 (6 bases). The CDR3 contains 13 residues. V lost 3 bases and J 10 bases, leaving 13 bases between the germline ends. Germline loops: CDR1 SGDLS, CDR2 YYNGEE.

The CDR3 loop reads CASSLVGQGYQPQHF. The DNA for the CDR3 is TGTGCCAGCAGTTTGGTGGGACAGGGTTATCAGCCCCAGCATTTT. The J gene is TRBJ1-5, the V gene TRBV28; 9 bases are shared with TRBD1. V was clipped by 3 bases and J by 5 bases; unmatched bases: 5. Germline CDR1 and CDR2: MDHEN and SYDVKM. The CDR3 contains 15 residues.

This sequence joins TRBV28 and TRBJ1-6; D is ambiguous. V gave up 6 bases and J gave up 14 bases, with 14 bases separating them. The V gene's germline CDR1 is MDHEN and CDR2 SYDVKM. This CDR3 contains 12 residues. DNA of the CDR3: TGTGCCAGCAGCCTATCCGTAGATGCCCTCCACTTT. Amino acid sequence: CASSLSVDALHF.

The gene calls are TRBV14 and TRBJ1-5; TRBD1 matches 8 bases. V was clipped by 4 bases and J by 4 bases; unmatched bases: 9. Germline assignment: CDR1 SGHDN and CDR2 FVKESK. The CDR3 length is 16 residues. The CDR3 here is CASSRTTGALNQPQHF. In DNA, the CDR3 is TGTGCCAGCAGCCGAACGACAGGGGCATTAAATCAGCCCCAGCATTTT.

The chain couples TRBV7-9 to TRBJ2-3; 7 positions match TRBD1. Germline CDR1 SEHNR, CDR2 FQNEAQ (reference sequence). Trimming at V came to 3 bases and at J to 2 bases, leaving 5 bases not matched to a gene. The CDR3 totals 15 residues. CDR3: CASSFVTGVTDTQYF. CDR3 sequence (DNA): TGTGCCAGCAGCTTTGTTACAGGGGTCACAGATACGCAGTATTTT.

The gene calls are TRBV3-1 (or the pseudogene TRBV3-2) and TRBJ1-2; 7 bases agree with TRBD1. Per the germline V gene, CDR1 is LGHDT and CDR2 is YNNKEL (reference sequence). Trimming removed 4 bases from V and 4 bases from J; junction bases left unmatched: 3. This CDR3 is built from 13 residues. DNA of the CDR3: TGTGCCAGCAGCCTGACAGGGCTCTATGGCTACACCTTC. It specifies CASSLTGLYGYTF.

V usage is TRBV2 and J usage is TRBJ2-5; D is uncertain. Germline values: CDR1 SNHLY, CDR2 FYNNEI. V lost 5 bases to trimming and J lost 4 bases, with 5 bases between them. CDR3 size: 11 residues. In DNA, the CDR3 is TGTGCCAGCAGTACTTCAGAGACCCAGTACTTC. Its translation: CASSTSETQYF.

V usage is TRBV28 and J usage is TRBJ1-6, with D unresolved. Germline CDR1 and CDR2: MDHEN and SYDVKM. V shed 6 bases and J shed 6 bases, with 15 bases lying between them. CDR3 length: 15 residues. CDR3 bases: TGTGCCAGCAGGCAAGAACAGATTCCTAATTCACCCCTCCACTTT. This codes for CASRQEQIPNSPLHF.

The chain is built from TRBV5-1 and TRBJ2-1, with 10 bases lining up with TRBD2. The CDR3 consists of 16 residues. In germline, CDR1 is SGHRS, CDR2 YFSETQ. After removal of 2 bases from V and 7 bases from J, the junction contained 9 bases not matched to a gene. CDR3 DNA sequence: TGCGCCAGCAGCTTTGGGACTAGCGTGCCATTTAATGAGCAGTTCTTC. This gives the protein CASSFGTSVPFNEQFF.

J is TRBJ2-1 and V is TRBV10-2, with TRBD1 identical over 8 bases. CDR1 is WSHSY and CDR2 is SAAADI in the germline V gene. The CDR3 is 14 residues long. Trimming removed 6 bases from V and 5 bases from J; junction bases left unmatched: 6. The CDR3 protein is CASRGQGGNNEQFF. CDR3 nucleotides: TGCGCCAGCAGAGGACAGGGAGGTAACAATGAGCAGTTCTTC.

This chain joins TRBV28 and TRBJ1-5; 7 bases fit TRBD1. Germline CDR1 and CDR2: MDHEN and SYDVKM. The CDR3 runs to 17 residues. V was clipped by 6 bases and J by 1 base; unmatched bases: 12. The CDR3 is CASSQNRGSGSNQPQHF. CDR3 coding DNA: TGTGCCAGCAGCCAAAACAGGGGAAGTGGCAGCAATCAGCCCCAGCATTTT. Looking up the rest from reference TRBV28 and TRBJ1-5 gives the full variable domain: DVKVTQSSRYLVKRTGEKVFLECVQDMDHENMFWYRQDPGLGLRLIYFSYDVKMKEKGDIPEGYSVSREKKERFSLILESASTNQTSMYLCASSQNRGSGSNQPQHFGDGTRLSIL.

A few counts support this clone. The chain links TRBV10-3 to TRBJ1-1; TRBD1 is a possible D gene (6 bases). V was shortened by 5 bases and J by 1 base, with 17 bases between the two germline ends. The CDR3 has 16 amino acids. The germline CDR1 and CDR2 sequences are ENHRY and SYGVKD. Here the CDR3 reads CAISPAGWTANTEAFF. CDR3 nucleotide sequence: TGTGCCATCAGTCCGGCTGGATGGACAGCGAACACTGAAGCTTTCTTT.

The chain is built from TRBV29-1 and TRBJ1-2; tentatively, D is TRBD1 (6 bases). Deletions cut 1 base from V and 6 bases from J, with 15 bases between. This CDR3 is built from 14 residues. Germline CDR1 SQVTM, CDR2 ANQGSEA. CDR3 coding DNA: TGCAGCGTTGAAGCCACTACAGGGTTCGATGGCTACACCTTC. This codes for CSVEATTGFDGYTF.

This clone was seen a single time. The chain uses TRBV6-5 and TRBJ1-2, with 7 bases fitting TRBD1. Germline V CDR1 and CDR2: MNHEY, SVGAGI. The length of the CDR3 is 14 residues. Trimming at V came to 0 bases and at J to 4 bases, leaving 2 bases not matched to a gene. This CDR3 is CASSYSDRFYGYTF. CDR3 nucleotides: TGTGCCAGCAGTTACTCGGACAGGTTCTATGGCTACACCTTC.

The chain carries TRBV7-8 and TRBJ2-7, with TRBD2 matching 7 bases. V lost 1 base and J lost 2; bases outside the gene matches: 8. The CDR3 extends over 16 amino acids. CDR1 and CDR2 from the germline V gene are SGHVS and FQNEAQ. In nucleotides, the CDR3 is TGTGCCAGCAGCTTAGTTCCGGGGACTAAACCCTACGAGCAGTACTTC. It yields the protein CASSLVPGTKPYEQYF.

This clone showed up just a few times. This sequence joins TRBV9 and TRBJ1-2; TRBD1 might be the D (5 bases). CDR3 size: 15 residues. Trimming removed 2 bases at V and 0 bases at J, with 11 bases between. The germline gives CDR1 SGDLS, CDR2 YYNGEE. The CDR3 here is CASSVGTAANYGYTF. CDR3 nucleotide sequence: TGTGCCAGCAGCGTCGGGACTGCCGCTAACTATGGCTACACCTTC.

This chain uses TRBV15 with TRBJ2-1, with 7 bases matching TRBD1. The CDR3 spans 13 residues. The V and J ends lost 5 bases and 7 bases, in that order; junction bases with no gene match: 5. Per germline, CDR1 LNHNV and CDR2 YYDKDF (reference sequence). The CDR3 protein is CATSPYRGNEQFF. The CDR3 DNA sequence: TGTGCCACCAGCCCTTACAGGGGTAATGAGCAGTTCTTC.

The chain employs TRBV6-5 and TRBJ2-2; D uncertain. Deletions cut 6 bases from V and 7 bases from J, with 15 bases between. This CDR3 has 14 amino acids. Germline V gene sequence: CDR1 MNHEY, CDR2 SVGAGI. CDR3: CASSRNAGGGELFF. The CDR3 DNA reads TGTGCCAGCAGCCGCAACGCCGGCGGCGGGGAGCTGTTTTTT.

The CDR3 region is CASSFDGATTGNEQFF. In DNA, the CDR3 is TGTGCCAGCAGCTTTGATGGGGCCACGACCGGCAATGAGCAGTTCTTC. This chain connects TRBV5-8 to TRBJ2-1, with D perhaps TRBD1 (5 bases). This CDR3 contains 16 residues. The germline V gene encodes CDR1 SGHTS and CDR2 YDEGEE. The V end was cut by 2 bases, the J end by 6 bases, with 18 bases between.

This clone was detected once. The rearrangement links TRBV3-1 (or the pseudogene TRBV3-2) to TRBJ2-7; 9 bases are shared with TRBD2. The V gene's germline CDR1 is LGHDT and CDR2 YNNKEL (reference sequence). Trimming took 1 base from V and 2 from J; bases not matched to a gene: 3. The CDR3 has 15 residues. The CDR3 is CASSQAIAGAYEQYF. DNA for the CDR3: TGTGCCAGCAGCCAAGCGATAGCGGGAGCCTACGAGCAGTACTTC.

The chain uses TRBV6-1 and TRBJ1-2; 7 nucleotides line up with TRBD1. The CDR3 consists of 16 residues. J was trimmed by 0 bases and V by 4 bases; bases with no gene match: 8. Germline CDR1 and CDR2: MNHNS and SASEGT. The CDR3 spells CASSATGTAANYGYTF. The CDR3 region has the DNA TGTGCCAGCAGTGCTACCGGGACAGCTGCTAACTATGGCTACACCTTC.

J is TRBJ1-5 and V is TRBV10-3, with 8 bases lining up with TRBD1. Per the germline V gene, CDR1 is ENHRY and CDR2 is SYGVKD. Trimming took 0 bases from V and 7 from J; bases not matched to a gene: 8. This CDR3 comprises 16 residues. Here the CDR3 reads CAISESDRGLGQPQHF. DNA for the CDR3: TGTGCCATCAGTGAGTCCGACAGGGGCCTCGGACAGCCCCAGCATTTT.

The CDR3 here is CATKQGLAGETQYF. CDR3 in DNA: TGTGCCACAAAGCAAGGACTAGCGGGAGAGACCCAGTACTTC. V and J are TRBV19 and TRBJ2-5; 11 nucleotides agree with TRBD2. The V gene end was trimmed by 10 bases and the J gene end by 4 bases; junction bases not matched to a gene: 8. The CDR3 is 14 residues long. Germline V lookup: CDR1 LNHDA, CDR2 SQIVND (reference sequence).

The chain employs TRBV2 and TRBJ1-6; D is possibly TRBD1 (6 bases). The CDR3 length is 14 residues. Between the trimmed V and J ends, which lost 5 bases and 9 bases, there was a span of 14 bases. Germline CDR1 reads SNHLY; CDR2 reads FYNNEI. CDR3 sequence reads: CASSIRGVLSPLHF. In DNA, the CDR3 is TGTGCCAGCAGTATCAGGGGCGTCCTTTCACCCCTCCACTTT.

This clone was picked up one time. This chain connects TRBV5-4 to TRBJ2-4; possibly TRBD2 for D (6 bases). Trimming removed 1 base at V and 4 bases at J, with 9 bases between. Germline assignment: CDR1 SGHNT and CDR2 YYREEE (reference sequence). This CDR3 has 14 amino acids. The CDR3: CASSLPGDKNIQYF. In nucleotides, the CDR3 is TGTGCCAGCAGCTTGCCGGGGGATAAAAACATTCAGTACTTC.

The chain employs TRBV7-6 and TRBJ1-3, with TRBD1 identical over 7 bases. The CDR3 is 15 residues long. Germline loops: CDR1 SGHVS, CDR2 FNYEAQ. The V and J ends lost 1 base and 2 bases, in that order; junction bases with no gene match: 2. CDR3 bases: TGTGCCAGCAGCTTAGGAACAGGGGCTGGAAACACCATATATTTT. It specifies CASSLGTGAGNTIYF. Complete variable domain (other parts from reference TRBV7-6 and TRBJ1-3): GAGVSQSPRYKVTKRGQDVALRCDPISGHVSLYWYRQALGQGPEFLTYFNYEAQQDKSGLPNDRFSAERPEGSISTLTIQRTEQRDSAMYRCASSLGTGAGNTIYFGEGSWLTVV.